This T cell receptor (beta chain) stems from a study of glioma-infiltrating T cells. Findings of the study overall: Gliomas, especially low-grade, showed above-expected tissue-blood divergence; non-neoplastic patients showed below.

Amplification of TCR alpha and beta CDR3 regions from RNA used iRepertoire nested multiplex PCR. TCRdb reprocessed the multiplex PCR reads via MiXCR and lists one record per CDR3 protein. The sample includes approximately 120,000 distinct CDR3 sequences, around 23% of them seen just once. In its sample, this clonotype is medium-sized. Antigen specificity is unknown. The CDR3 extends over 15 amino acids. Germline V CDR1 and CDR2: MNHEY, SVGEGT. Trimming at V came to 0 bases and at J to 3 bases, leaving 5 bases not matched to a gene. What was sequenced was glioma tissue, nonneoplastic brain tissue, or PBMCs (not recorded which). The sequence was collected from a human donor with low-grade glioma or glioblastoma, undergoing nonglioma brain surgery, or in good health (not recorded which). The J gene is TRBJ2-7, the V gene TRBV6-2 or TRBV6-3; 7 bases line up with TRBD2. Written as DNA, the CDR3 is TGTGCCAGCAGTTACTCGCTTCAGCGGGACTACGAGCAGTACTTC. Its protein product is CASSYSLQRDYEQYF.